Described below is a single T cell receptor beta chain sequence and its context. The sample is drawn from a study of T cell responses to AZD1222 COVID-19 vaccine. The protocol was immunoSEQ multiplex PCR, while the TCRdb copy is restricted to in-frame clones and leaves out a portion. Of some 97,000 clones in the sample, approximately 87% are singletons; the top ten hold 4% to 5%. V lost 4 bases to trimming and J lost 0 bases, with 5 bases between them. The CDR3 has 12 amino acids. Germline lookup yields CDR1 SGHNT and CDR2 YYREEE (reference sequence). The TCR comes from an adult in good health. The specimen comprised peripheral blood, sampled on day 0 of MenACWY control vaccination. The chain employs TRBV5-4 and TRBJ2-7; D gene uncertain. The CDR3 is CASSPSSYEQYF. DNA for the CDR3: TGTGCCAGCAGCCCCAGCTCCTACGAGCAGTACTTC.